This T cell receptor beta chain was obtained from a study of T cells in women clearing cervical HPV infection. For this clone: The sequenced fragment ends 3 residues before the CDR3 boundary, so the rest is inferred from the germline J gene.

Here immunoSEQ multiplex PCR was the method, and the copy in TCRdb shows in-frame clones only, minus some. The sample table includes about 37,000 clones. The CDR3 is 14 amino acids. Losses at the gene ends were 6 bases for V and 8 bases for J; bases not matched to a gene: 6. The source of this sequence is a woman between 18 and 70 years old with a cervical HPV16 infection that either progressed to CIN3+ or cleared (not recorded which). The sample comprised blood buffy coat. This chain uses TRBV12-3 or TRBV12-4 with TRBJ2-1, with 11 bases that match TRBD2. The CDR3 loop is CASRIAGGPHEQFF. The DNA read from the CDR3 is TGTGCCAGCAGAATAGCGGGAGGGCCCCATGAG.